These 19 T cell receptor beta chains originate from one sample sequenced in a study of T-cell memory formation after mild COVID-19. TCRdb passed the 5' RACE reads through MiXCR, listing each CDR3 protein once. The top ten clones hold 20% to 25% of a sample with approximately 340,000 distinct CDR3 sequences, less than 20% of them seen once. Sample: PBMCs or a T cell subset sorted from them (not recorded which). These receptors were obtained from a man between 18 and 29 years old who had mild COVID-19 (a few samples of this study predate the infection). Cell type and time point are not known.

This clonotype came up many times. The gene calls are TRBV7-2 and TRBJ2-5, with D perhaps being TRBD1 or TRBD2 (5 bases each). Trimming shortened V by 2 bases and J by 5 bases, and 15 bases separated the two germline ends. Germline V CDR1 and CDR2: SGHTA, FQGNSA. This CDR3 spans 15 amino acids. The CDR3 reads CASSLNQGPAETQYF. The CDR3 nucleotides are TGTGCCAGCAGCTTAAATCAGGGACCGGCGGAGACCCAGTACTTC.

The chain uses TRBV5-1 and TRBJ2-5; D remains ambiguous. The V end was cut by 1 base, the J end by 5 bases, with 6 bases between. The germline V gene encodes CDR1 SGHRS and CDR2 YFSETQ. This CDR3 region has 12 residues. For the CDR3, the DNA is TGCGCCAGCAGCTTGACAAGGGAGACCCAGTACTTC. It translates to CASSLTRETQYF.

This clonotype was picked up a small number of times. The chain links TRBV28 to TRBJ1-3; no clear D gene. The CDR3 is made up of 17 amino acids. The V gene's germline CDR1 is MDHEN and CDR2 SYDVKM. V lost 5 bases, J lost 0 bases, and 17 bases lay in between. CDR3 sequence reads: CASSTPGGGLSGNTIYF. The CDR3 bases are TGTGCCAGCAGTACCCCGGGTGGAGGGCTCTCTGGAAACACCATATATTTT. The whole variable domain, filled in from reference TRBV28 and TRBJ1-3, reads DVKVTQSSRYLVKRTGEKVFLECVQDMDHENMFWYRQDPGLGLRLIYFSYDVKMKEKGDIPEGYSVSREKKERFSLILESASTNQTSMYLCASSTPGGGLSGNTIYFGEGSWLTVV.

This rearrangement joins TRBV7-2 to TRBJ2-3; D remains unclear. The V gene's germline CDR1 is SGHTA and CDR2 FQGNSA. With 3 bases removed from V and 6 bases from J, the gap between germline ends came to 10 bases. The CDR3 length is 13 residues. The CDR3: CASSFSPGDTQYF. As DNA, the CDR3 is TGTGCCAGCAGCTTCAGCCCAGGCGATACGCAGTATTTT. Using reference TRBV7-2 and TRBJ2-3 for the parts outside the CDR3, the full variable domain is GAGVSQSPSNKVTEKGKDVELRCDPISGHTALYWYRQSLGQGLEFLIYFQGNSAPDKSGLPSDRFSAERTGGSVSTLTIQRTQQEDSAVYLCASSFSPGDTQYFGPGTRLTVL.

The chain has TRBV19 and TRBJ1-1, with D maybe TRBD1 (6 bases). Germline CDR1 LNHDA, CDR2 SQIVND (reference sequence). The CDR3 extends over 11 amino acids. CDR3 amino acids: CAAQGYTEAFF. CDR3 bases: TGTGCAGCACAGGGCTACACTGAAGCTTTCTTT.

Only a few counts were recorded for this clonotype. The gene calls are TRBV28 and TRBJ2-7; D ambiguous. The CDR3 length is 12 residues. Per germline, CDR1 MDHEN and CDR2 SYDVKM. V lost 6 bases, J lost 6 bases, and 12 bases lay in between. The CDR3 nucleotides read TGTGCCAGCAGCCCCCCCCCTGGCGAGCAGTACTTC. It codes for CASSPPPGEQYF.

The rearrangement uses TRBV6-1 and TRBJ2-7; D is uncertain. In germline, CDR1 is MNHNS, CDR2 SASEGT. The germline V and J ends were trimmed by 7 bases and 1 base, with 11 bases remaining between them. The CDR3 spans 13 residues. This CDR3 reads CASNRDMSYEQYF. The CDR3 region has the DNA TGTGCCAGCAACCGAGACATGTCCTACGAGCAGTACTTC.

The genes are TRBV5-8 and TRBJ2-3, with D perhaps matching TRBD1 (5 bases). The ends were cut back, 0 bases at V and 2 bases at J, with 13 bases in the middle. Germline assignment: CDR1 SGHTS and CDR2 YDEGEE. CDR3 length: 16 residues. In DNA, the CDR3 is TGTGCCAGCAGCTTGGCGACAGACACACTCACAGATACGCAGTATTTT. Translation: CASSLATDTLTDTQYF.

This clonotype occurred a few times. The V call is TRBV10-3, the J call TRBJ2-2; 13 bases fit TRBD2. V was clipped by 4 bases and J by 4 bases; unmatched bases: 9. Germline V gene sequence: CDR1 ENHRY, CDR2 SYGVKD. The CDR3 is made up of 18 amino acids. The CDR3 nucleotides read TGTGCCATCAGTGGCTTTACTAGCGGGGGGGCTGCCACCGGGGAGCTGTTTTTT. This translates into CAISGFTSGGAATGELFF.

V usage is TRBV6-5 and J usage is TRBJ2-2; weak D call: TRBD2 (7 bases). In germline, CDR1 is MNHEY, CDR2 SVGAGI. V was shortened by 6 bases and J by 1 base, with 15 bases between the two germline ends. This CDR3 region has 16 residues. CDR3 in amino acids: CASRRWRGQNTGELFF. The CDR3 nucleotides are TGTGCCAGCAGGCGCTGGCGGGGGCAGAACACCGGGGAGCTGTTTTTT.

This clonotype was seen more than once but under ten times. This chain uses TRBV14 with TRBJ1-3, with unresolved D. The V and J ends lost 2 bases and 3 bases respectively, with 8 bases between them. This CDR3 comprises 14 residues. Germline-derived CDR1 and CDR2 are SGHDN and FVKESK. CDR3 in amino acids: CASSQQRGGNTIYF. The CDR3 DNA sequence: TGTGCCAGCAGCCAACAACGGGGTGGAAACACCATATATTTT.

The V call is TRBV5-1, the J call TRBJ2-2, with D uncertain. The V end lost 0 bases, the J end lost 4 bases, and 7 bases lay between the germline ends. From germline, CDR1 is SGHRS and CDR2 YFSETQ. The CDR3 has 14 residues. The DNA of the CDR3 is TGCGCCAGCAGCTTGGAGGGCCTCACCGGGGAGCTGTTTTTT. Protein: CASSLEGLTGELFF. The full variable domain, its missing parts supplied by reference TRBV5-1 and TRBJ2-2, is KAGVTQTPRYLIKTRGQQVTLSCSPISGHRSVSWYQQTPGQGLQFLFEYFSETQRNKGNFPGRFSGRQFSNSRSEMNVSTLELGDSALYLCASSLEGLTGELFFGEGSRLTVL.

CDR3 sequence: CAISEGTEQYF. The CDR3 DNA reads as TGTGCCATCAGTGAGGGGACGGAGCAGTACTTC. The V and J genes are TRBV10-3 and TRBJ2-7; D possibly matches TRBD1 or TRBD2 (5 bases each). Germline-derived CDR1 and CDR2 are ENHRY and SYGVKD. The CDR3 contains 11 residues. Trimming removed 2 bases from V and 7 bases from J, with 6 bases in between.

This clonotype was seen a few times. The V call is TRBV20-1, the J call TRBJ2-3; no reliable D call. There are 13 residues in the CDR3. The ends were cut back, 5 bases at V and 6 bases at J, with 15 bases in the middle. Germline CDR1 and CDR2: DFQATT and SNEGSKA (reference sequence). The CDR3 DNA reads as TGCAGTGCTTCACCAGACCCAGTCGATACGCAGTATTTT. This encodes CSASPDPVDTQYF.

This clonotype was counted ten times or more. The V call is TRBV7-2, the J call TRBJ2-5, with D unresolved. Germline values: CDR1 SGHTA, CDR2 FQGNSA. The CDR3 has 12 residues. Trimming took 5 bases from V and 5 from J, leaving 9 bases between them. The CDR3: CASSGVGETQYF. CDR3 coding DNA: TGTGCCAGCAGCGGGGTTGGGGAGACCCAGTACTTC.

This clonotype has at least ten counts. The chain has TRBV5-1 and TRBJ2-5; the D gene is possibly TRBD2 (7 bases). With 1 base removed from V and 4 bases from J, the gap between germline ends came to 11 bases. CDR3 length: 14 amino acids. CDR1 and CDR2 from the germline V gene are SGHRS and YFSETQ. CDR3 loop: CASSLNGGRETQYF. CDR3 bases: TGCGCCAGCAGCTTGAACGGGGGGCGAGAGACCCAGTACTTC.

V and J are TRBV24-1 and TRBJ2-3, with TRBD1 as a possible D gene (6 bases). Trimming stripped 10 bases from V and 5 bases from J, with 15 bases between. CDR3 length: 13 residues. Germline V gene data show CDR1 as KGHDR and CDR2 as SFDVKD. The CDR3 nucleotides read TGTGCCACGGGCTGGGGGCAGGGAGATACGCAGTATTTT. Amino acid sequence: CATGWGQGDTQYF.

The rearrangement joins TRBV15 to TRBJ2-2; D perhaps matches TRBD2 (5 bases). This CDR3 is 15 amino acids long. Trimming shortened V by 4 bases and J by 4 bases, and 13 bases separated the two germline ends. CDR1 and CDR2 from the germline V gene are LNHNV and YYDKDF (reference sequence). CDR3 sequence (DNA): TGTGCCACCAGCAACCTTATTCGGGGCACCGGGGAGCTGTTTTTT. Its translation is CATSNLIRGTGELFF. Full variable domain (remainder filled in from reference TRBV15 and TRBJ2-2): DAMVIQNPRYQVTQFGKPVTLSCSQTLNHNVMYWYQQKSSQAPKLLFHYYDKDFNNEADTPDNFQSRRPNTSFCFLDIRSPGLGDTAMYLCATSNLIRGTGELFFGEGSRLTVL.

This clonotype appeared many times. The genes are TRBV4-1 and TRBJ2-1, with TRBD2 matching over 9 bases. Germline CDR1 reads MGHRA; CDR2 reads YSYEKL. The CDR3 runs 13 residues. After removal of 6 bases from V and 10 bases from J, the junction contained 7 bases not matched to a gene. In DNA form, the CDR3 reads TGCGCCAGCAGGGGACTAGCATCAGGGGAGCAGTTCTTC. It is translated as CASRGLASGEQFF.